The entry below describes one T cell receptor beta chain. This clone has only a few counts. Its target antigen remains unknown. The sample holds no much larger clone one base away, and base qualities are not on file. This sample was included in a study of T cell changes during pregnancy in multiple sclerosis (dated by TCRdb to about 2019). Regarding the complete study: In women with multiple sclerosis, the researchers looked at how the T cell repertoire shifted as pregnancy progressed.

Libraries were constructed by the immunoSEQ multiplex PCR assay. Entries here come from immuneACCESS through TCRdb and include only in-frame sequences with V and J called. Some clones fail to appear in such tables; in the studies checked, an unresolved V gene covers under half of the shortfall, and the cause of the remainder is unknown. The sample has around 48,000 clones on record, approximately 85% of them singletons. The ten biggest clones cover roughly 1.2% of the sample. Reading from cysteine to phenylalanine, the CDR3 counts 14 amino acids. The sequence is cut down to CDR3 DNA, 42 bases in frame from base 1. V sheds 5 bases and J sheds 0 bases, leaving 5 bases between their ends. CDR1 SNHLY and CDR2 FYNNEI were looked up in the germline V gene.

The origin of this receptor is a female donor with multiple sclerosis, enrolled in a pregnancy study. The starting material was CD4+ T cells from peripheral blood mononuclear cells, obtained in the second trimester of pregnancy. The chain joins TRBV2 to TRBJ2-6, with the identity of the D gene unclear. The nucleotide sequence reads TGTGCCAGCAGTCCCAGCTCTGGGGCCAACGTCCTGACTTTC. Its translation is CASSPSSGANVLTF. Beyond the CDR3, the reference TRBV2 and TRBJ2-6 genes provide the residues; the full variable domain reads: EPEVTQTPSHQVTQMGQEVILRCVPISNHLYFYWYRQILGQKVEFLVSFYNNEISEKSEIFDDQFSVERPDGSNFTLKIRSTKLEDSAMYFCASSPSSGANVLTFGAGSRLTVL.